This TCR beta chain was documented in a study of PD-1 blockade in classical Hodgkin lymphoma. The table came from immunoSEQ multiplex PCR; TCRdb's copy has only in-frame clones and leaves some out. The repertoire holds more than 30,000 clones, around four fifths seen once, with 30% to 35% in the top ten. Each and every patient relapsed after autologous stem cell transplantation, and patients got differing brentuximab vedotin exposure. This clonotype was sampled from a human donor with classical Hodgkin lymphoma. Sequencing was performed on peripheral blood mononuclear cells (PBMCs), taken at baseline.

The CDR3 coding sequence is TGTGCCAGCAGCCCACACAGGGGCAATCAGCCCCAGCATTTT. It codes for CASSPHRGNQPQHF. The rearrangement links TRBV7-2 to TRBJ1-5; the D gene is possibly TRBD1 (6 bases). Trimming took 5 bases from V and 2 from J, leaving 10 bases between them. This CDR3 spans 14 amino acids. The germline V gene encodes CDR1 SGHTA and CDR2 FQGNSA. Filled out from reference TRBV7-2 and TRBJ1-5, the complete variable domain reads GAGVSQSPSNKVTEKGKDVELRCDPISGHTALYWYRQSLGQGLEFLIYFQGNSAPDKSGLPSDRFSAERTGGSVSTLTIQRTQQEDSAVYLCASSPHRGNQPQHFGDGTRLSIL.